The subject of this entry is one TCR beta chain. These data originate in a study of blood T cell repertoires in COVID-19. Study information: The study drew acute and convalescent COVID-19 samples from the United States, Italy and Spain. PBMCs, B-cell-depleted T cells, or T cells were the source of the cDNA or gDNA that made up the material.

The CDR3 spans 14 residues. V shed 4 bases, J shed 5 bases, and the junction held 6 bases outside the gene matches. In germline, CDR1 is SGHDN, CDR2 FVKESK. Original analysis: Using reference gene primer amplification, nucleated cell counts were estimated. Clones were sequenced by immunoSEQ multiplex PCR, and TCRdb holds only the in-frame ones, with some missing. The DNA gave D and trimming, while V, J and clone size come from that table. The sample gives tens of thousands of clones, around 90% of which show up once; approximately 12% is in the top ten. This TCR derives from a man older than 75 with acute or convalescent COVID-19. The genes are TRBV14 and TRBJ1-2; 8 nucleotides agree with TRBD1. The sequenced material came from peripheral blood. CDR3 in amino acids: CASSLRDRWYGYTF. As DNA, the CDR3 is TGTGCCAGCAGCCTCCGGGACAGGTGGTATGGCTACACCTTC.